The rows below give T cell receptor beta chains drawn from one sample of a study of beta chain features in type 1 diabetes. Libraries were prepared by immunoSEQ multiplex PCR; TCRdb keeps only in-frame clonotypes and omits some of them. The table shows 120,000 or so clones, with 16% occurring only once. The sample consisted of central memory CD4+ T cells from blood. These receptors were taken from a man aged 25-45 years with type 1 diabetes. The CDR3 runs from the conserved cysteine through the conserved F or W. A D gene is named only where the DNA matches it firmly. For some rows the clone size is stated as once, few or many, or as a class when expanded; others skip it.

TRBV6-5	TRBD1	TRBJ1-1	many	CASWGQGAGDTEAFF	TGTGCCAGTTGGGGACAGGGCGCAGGGGACACTGAAGCTTTCTTT
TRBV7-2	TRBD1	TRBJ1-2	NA	CASRRPGTAANYGYTF	TGTGCCAGCAGAAGGCCCGGGACAGCTGCTAACTATGGCTACACCTTC
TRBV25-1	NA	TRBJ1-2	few	CASSDLQGARGGYTF	TGTGCCAGCAGTGACCTACAAGGGGCGAGGGGCGGCTACACCTTC
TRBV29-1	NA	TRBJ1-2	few	CSVSGGRGGYTF	TGCAGCGTTTCTGGCGGTCGGGGAGGCTACACCTTC
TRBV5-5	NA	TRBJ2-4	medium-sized	CASSDERQINIQYF	TGTGCCAGCAGTGACGAGAGGCAGATAAACATTCAGTACTTC
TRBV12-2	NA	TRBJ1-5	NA	CASRLAVHISNQPQHF	TGTGCAAGTCGCTTAGCGGTACATATTAGCAATCAGCCCCAGCATTTT
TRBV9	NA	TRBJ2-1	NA	CASSVGRNSYNEQFF	TGTGCCAGCAGCGTAGGCAGGAACTCCTACAATGAGCAGTTCTTC
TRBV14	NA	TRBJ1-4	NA	CASSQATGLGKLFF	TGTGCCAGCAGCCAAGCGACTGGACTAGGAAAACTGTTTTTT
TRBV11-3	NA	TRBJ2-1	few	CASSTSRDTPYNEQFF	TGTGCCAGCTCAACCTCAAGGGACACCCCATACAATGAGCAGTTCTTC
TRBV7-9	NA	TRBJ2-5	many	CASSQDKQETQYF	TGTGCCAGCAGCCAAGATAAACAAGAGACCCAGTACTTC
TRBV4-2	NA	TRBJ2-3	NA	CASSQGDGVPTDSTDTQYF	TGTGCCAGCAGCCAAGGGGACGGAGTACCTACCGACAGCACAGATACGCAGTATTTT
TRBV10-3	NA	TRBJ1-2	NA	CAISESEAGAGYTF	TGTGCCATCAGTGAGTCGGAAGCTGGCGCGGGCTACACCTTC
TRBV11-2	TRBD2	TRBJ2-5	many	CASSLTSGGAETQYF	TGTGCCAGCAGCTTGACTAGCGGGGGGGCAGAGACCCAGTACTTC
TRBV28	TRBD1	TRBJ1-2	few	CACGQGARIGYGYTF	TGTGCCTGTGGACAGGGGGCGCGAATTGGCTATGGCTACACCTTC
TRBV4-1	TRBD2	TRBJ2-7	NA	CASSQGSGLVRGEQYF	TGCGCCAGCAGCCAAGGGTCCGGACTAGTAAGAGGCGAGCAGTACTTC
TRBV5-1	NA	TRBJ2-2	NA	CASSRGAGVGTGELFF	TGCGCCAGCAGCCGAGGGGCCGGCGTAGGCACCGGGGAGCTGTTTTTT
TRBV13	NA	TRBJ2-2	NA	CASSSLGFDRRFHVPGELFF	TGTGCCAGCAGTTCACTCGGCTTCGACAGACGCTTTCATGTCCCCGGGGAGCTGTTTTTT
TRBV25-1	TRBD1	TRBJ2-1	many	CASSLGQGMDEQFF	TGTGCCAGCAGCCTCGGACAGGGGATGGATGAGCAGTTCTTC
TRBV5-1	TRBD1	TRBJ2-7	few	CASSLDRGSGEQYF	TGCGCCAGCAGCTTGGACAGGGGATCGGGCGAGCAGTACTTC
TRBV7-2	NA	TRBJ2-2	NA	CASSPPNRANTGELFF	TGTGCCAGCAGTCCCCCTAACCGCGCGAACACCGGGGAGCTGTTTTTT
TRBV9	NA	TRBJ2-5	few	CASSNALGGGEQETQYF	TGTGCCAGCAGCAACGCCCTCGGCGGGGGCGAACAAGAGACCCAGTACTTC